The 20 T cell receptor beta chains listed next were all sequenced from one sample in a study of T-cell memory formation after mild COVID-19. TCRdb re-analysed the 5' RACE reads in MiXCR, keeping a single row per CDR3 protein. The sample has roughly 450,000 distinct CDR3 sequences, 15% to 20% seen once. The sample consisted of PBMCs or a T cell subset sorted from them (not recorded which). The receptors come from an adult woman who had mild COVID-19 (a few samples of this study predate the infection). Cell type and time point are not known.

This clonotype was detected only a few times. The chain combines TRBV6-5 with TRBJ1-1, with D perhaps matching TRBD1 (5 bases). Trimming took 0 bases from V and 5 from J, leaving 10 bases between them. The CDR3 is 14 residues long. The germline V gene has CDR1 MNHEY and CDR2 SVGAGI. In DNA, the CDR3 is TGTGCCAGCAGTTACTCAGCAGGGAGGACTGAAGCTTTCTTT. Its protein product is CASSYSAGRTEAFF.

The chain carries TRBV19 and TRBJ2-3, with D perhaps TRBD2 (5 bases). Trimming cost V 6 bases and J 2 bases, with 12 bases left between them. Germline V gene data show CDR1 as LNHDA and CDR2 as SQIVND (reference sequence). The CDR3 is 14 residues long. CDR3 sequence (DNA): TGTGCCAGTAGGCCTATGGGAGACACAGATACGCAGTATTTT. Translated, it gives CASRPMGDTDTQYF.

In nucleotides, the CDR3 is TGCAGCGTCCAAGCGGGGGGGCCGGGCGAGCAGTACTTC. Residues: CSVQAGGPGEQYF. The chain uses TRBV29-1 and TRBJ2-7, with 10 bases lining up with TRBD2. The germline V gene has CDR1 SQVTM and CDR2 ANQGSEA. The junction had 8 bases not matched to a gene; V was cut back by 6 bases and J by 6 bases. This CDR3 spans 13 amino acids.

This clonotype was observed at least ten times. The genes are TRBV7-2 and TRBJ2-2; TRBD2 aligns across 9 bases. This CDR3 contains 16 residues. J gave up 5 bases and V 1 base, and 5 bases lay outside the gene matches. CDR1 SGHTA and CDR2 FQGNSA come from the germline V gene. Written as DNA, the CDR3 is TGTGCCAGCAGCTTAGACGCGGGAGGGCGGACCGGGGAGCTGTTTTTT. Its translation is CASSLDAGGRTGELFF. The full variable domain, in which reference TRBV7-2 and TRBJ2-2 provide the parts outside the CDR3, is GAGVSQSPSNKVTEKGKDVELRCDPISGHTALYWYRQSLGQGLEFLIYFQGNSAPDKSGLPSDRFSAERTGGSVSTLTIQRTQQEDSAVYLCASSLDAGGRTGELFFGEGSRLTVL.

This clonotype was seen ten or more times. The rearrangement joins TRBV29-1 to TRBJ1-1; tentatively, D is TRBD1 (6 bases). The CDR3 sequence is 13 residues long. V shed 4 bases and J shed 3 bases, with 12 bases lying between them. The germline gives CDR1 SQVTM, CDR2 ANQGSEA. CDR3 DNA: TGCAGCGTTGGGAAGGGGGAGGACACTGAAGCTTTCTTT. It encodes CSVGKGEDTEAFF. The variable domain in full, completed from reference TRBV29-1 and TRBJ1-1, reads SAVISQKPSRDICQRGTSLTIQCQVDSQVTMMFWYRQQPGQSLTLIATANQGSEATYESGFVIDKFPISRPNLTFSTLTVSNMSPEDSSIYLCSVGKGEDTEAFFGQGTRLTVV.

The CDR3 loop is CASGPMTSGVRNEQFF. CDR3 DNA sequence: TGTGCCAGCGGCCCAATGACTAGCGGGGTTCGCAATGAGCAGTTCTTC. The chain links TRBV25-1 to TRBJ2-1, with 11 bases fitting TRBD2. Germline CDR1 is MGHDK and CDR2 is SYGVNS. The CDR3 runs to 16 residues. V shed 8 bases and J 6 bases; nucleotides not matched to a gene: 12.

The chain recombines TRBV6-5 with TRBJ2-3, with 9 bases fitting TRBD2. Trimming cost V 8 bases and J 4 bases; bases outside gene matches: 10. The CDR3 covers 15 residues. The V gene's germline CDR1 is MNHEY and CDR2 SVGAGI. The CDR3 coding sequence is TGTGCCAGCCAAAACGGGCGGGGGGGAGCAGATACGCAGTATTTT. This gives the protein CASQNGRGGADTQYF.

This clonotype occurred a few times. The chain recombines TRBV15 with TRBJ2-3; D is perhaps TRBD1 (6 bases). The CDR3 contains 14 residues. CDR1 and CDR2 from the germline V gene are LNHNV and YYDKDF (reference sequence). V lost 4 bases to trimming and J lost 1 base, with 9 bases between them. The CDR3 region has the DNA TGTGCCACCAGCACTTGGACAGGCACAGATACGCAGTATTTT. It yields the protein CATSTWTGTDTQYF.

A few counts support this clonotype. J is TRBJ2-7 and V is TRBV7-2, with unresolved D. Germline loops: CDR1 SGHTA, CDR2 FQGNSA. The CDR3 is made up of 13 amino acids. Trimming pared 0 bases from V and 6 bases from J, leaving 9 bases between. The CDR3 sequence: CASSLAWAVEQYF. CDR3 bases: TGTGCCAGCAGCTTAGCGTGGGCAGTCGAGCAGTACTTC.

The V call is TRBV7-8, the J call TRBJ2-1, with D perhaps matching TRBD2 (7 bases). There are 17 residues in the CDR3. The V and J ends lost 3 bases and 5 bases respectively, with 20 bases between them. Germline V gene sequence: CDR1 SGHVS, CDR2 FQNEAQ. The CDR3: CASSLGGYRDTHNEQFF. In DNA, the CDR3 is TGTGCCAGCAGCTTGGGGGGGTACCGGGACACACACAATGAGCAGTTCTTC.

This chain uses TRBV5-5 with TRBJ2-7; 10 nucleotides align to TRBD1. Germline V lookup: CDR1 SGHKS, CDR2 YYEKEE (reference sequence). With 3 bases clipped from V and 1 base from J, the junction kept 4 bases outside the gene matches. The CDR3 consists of 15 residues. The CDR3 DNA is TGTGCCAGCAGCTGGGGACAGGGGCCGTCCTACGAGCAGTACTTC. Its translation: CASSWGQGPSYEQYF.

This clonotype was seen a few times. The chain employs TRBV5-1 and TRBJ2-7; no firm D call. V was pared by 3 bases and J by 3 bases, with 13 bases between. The CDR3 spans 14 residues. Germline V lookup: CDR1 SGHRS, CDR2 YFSETQ. The CDR3 sequence is CASSSRQTYYEQYF. The CDR3 nucleotides are TGCGCCAGCAGCTCCCGACAAACGTACTACGAGCAGTACTTC. Looking up the rest from reference TRBV5-1 and TRBJ2-7 gives the full variable domain: KAGVTQTPRYLIKTRGQQVTLSCSPISGHRSVSWYQQTPGQGLQFLFEYFSETQRNKGNFPGRFSGRQFSNSRSEMNVSTLELGDSALYLCASSSRQTYYEQYFGPGTRLTVT.

This chain joins TRBV12-3 or TRBV12-4 and TRBJ1-1; D unresolved. Trimming pared 6 bases from V and 1 base from J, leaving 9 bases between. The CDR3 loop spans 13 amino acids. CDR3 nucleotides: TGTGCCAGCAGACTCCCTTGGAACACTGAAGCTTTCTTT. Protein: CASRLPWNTEAFF.

This clonotype was seen a few times. This chain joins TRBV18 and TRBJ2-2; D might be TRBD2 (5 bases). Trimming took off 6 bases at V and 0 bases at J, with 8 bases between the two ends. The CDR3 loop spans 14 amino acids. The germline V gene encodes CDR1 KGHSH and CDR2 LQKENI. The CDR3 DNA reads as TGTGCCAGCTCGACTAATGCGAACACCGGGGAGCTGTTTTTT. It is translated as CASSTNANTGELFF. The whole variable domain, remainder taken from reference TRBV18 and TRBJ2-2, is NAGVMQNPRHLVRRRGQEARLRCSPMKGHSHVYWYRQLPEEGLKFMVYLQKENIIDESGMPKERFSAEFPKEGPSILRIQQVVRGDSAAYFCASSTNANTGELFFGEGSRLTVL.

J is TRBJ1-1 and V is TRBV18, with 8 nucleotides matching TRBD1. This CDR3 is built from 16 residues. V trimming: 0 bases; J trimming: 9 bases; junction bases outside the gene matches: 12. The V gene's germline CDR1 is KGHSH and CDR2 LQKENI. The CDR3 spells CASSPPRGRGIGKAFF. In nucleotides, the CDR3 is TGTGCCAGCTCACCACCCAGGGGGCGCGGCATCGGGAAAGCTTTCTTT.

This clonotype has only a few counts. The chain employs TRBV12-3 or TRBV12-4 and TRBJ2-1; no reliable D call. There are 12 residues in the CDR3. V lost 2 bases and J lost 6, with 5 bases in between. In DNA, the CDR3 is TGTGCCAGCAGTTTATTTCCCAATGAGCAGTTCTTC. The encoded protein is CASSLFPNEQFF.

This clonotype was counted at least ten times. V gene TRBV20-1 combines with J gene TRBJ2-3; 7 nucleotides line up with TRBD2. CDR3 length: 19 residues. Germline CDR1 is DFQATT and CDR2 is SNEGSKA (reference sequence). V was pared by 0 bases and J by 2 bases, with 17 bases of the junction left unmatched. CDR3 in amino acids: CSARDQLAANPHYTDTQYF. CDR3 nucleotides: TGCAGTGCTAGAGATCAGCTAGCGGCCAACCCACATTACACAGATACGCAGTATTTT.

The chain couples TRBV12-3 or TRBV12-4 to TRBJ1-2; 10 nucleotides match TRBD1. The CDR3 length is 16 residues. J lost 3 bases, V lost 6 bases, and 10 bases had no gene match. The CDR3 sequence: CASSGSPTGGDYGYTF. The DNA of the CDR3 is TGTGCCAGCAGCGGGTCCCCGACAGGGGGCGACTATGGCTACACCTTC.

The chain is built from TRBV7-9 and TRBJ1-3, with TRBD1 as a possible D gene (5 bases). Trimming stripped 3 bases from V and 0 bases from J, with 9 bases between. CDR3 length: 15 amino acids. The germline V gene encodes CDR1 SEHNR and CDR2 FQNEAQ (reference sequence). The CDR3 loop is CASSFQGDSGNTIYF. The CDR3, as DNA: TGTGCCAGCAGCTTTCAGGGAGACTCTGGAAACACCATATATTTT.

DNA for the CDR3: TGCGCCAGCAGCCATCCTACCGGGGAGCTGTTTTTT. Translation gives CASSHPTGELFF. The genes are TRBV4-1 and TRBJ2-2, with D uncertain. The CDR3 is made up of 12 amino acids. Germline V gene sequence: CDR1 MGHRA, CDR2 YSYEKL. Trimming shortened V by 3 bases and J by 5 bases, and 4 bases separated the two germline ends.